These T cell receptor beta chains were read from a single sample in a study of OX40 agonist ivuxolimab in advanced cancers. Produced via immunoSEQ multiplex PCR; TCRdb's table is partial and in-frame only. The repertoire holds 50,000 to 65,000 clones, with about four fifths as singletons. The starting material was CD4+ or CD8+ T cells sorted from blood, obtained in a trial of the OX40 agonist ivuxolimab. The receptor set was obtained from an adult with an advanced solid tumor such as melanoma, head and neck, liver or kidney cancer. The CDR3 runs from the conserved cysteine through the conserved F or W. A D gene is named only where the DNA matches it firmly.

j_call	v_call	d_call	cdr3_aa	cdr3_nt
TRBJ1-5	TRBV9	.	CASSVGPGVSQPQHF	TGTGCCAGCAGCGTAGGCCCAGGGGTTTCCCAGCCCCAGCATTTT
TRBJ1-2	TRBV6-5	.	CATSRVMGYGYTF	TGTGCCACCTCCCGTGTGATGGGCTATGGCTACACCTTC
TRBJ2-7	TRBV13	TRBD1	CASSETGPLSYEQYF	TGTGCCAGCAGCGAGACAGGGCCCCTCTCCTACGAGCAGTACTTC
TRBJ1-1	TRBV29-1	TRBD1	CSGGRQGNPTEAFF	TGCAGCGGTGGGAGACAGGGGAATCCGACTGAAGCTTTCTTT
TRBJ2-5	TRBV10-3	.	CAISVTRETQYF	TGTGCCATCAGTGTAACACGAGAGACCCAGTACTTC
TRBJ1-3	TRBV7-2	.	CASGTGNTIYF	TGTGCCAGCGGGACAGGAAACACCATATATTTT
TRBJ2-2	TRBV5-4	.	CASSSTLSSRANTGELFF	TGTGCCAGCAGCAGCACTTTGTCCTCCAGGGCCAACACCGGGGAGCTGTTTTTT
TRBJ2-3	TRBV10-3	.	CAIRTAGADTQYF	TGTGCCATCAGGACGGCAGGGGCAGATACGCAGTATTTT
TRBJ2-7	TRBV30	TRBD1	CAWFLPETGSEQYF	TGTGCCTGGTTCCTTCCGGAGACAGGGTCCGAGCAGTACTTC
TRBJ2-2	TRBV30	.	CAWGGRTGELFF	TGTGCCTGGGGCGGTAGAACCGGGGAGCTGTTTTTT
TRBJ1-1	TRBV6-5	TRBD1	CASSYVQGANTEAFF	TGTGCCAGCAGTTACGTCCAGGGGGCGAACACTGAAGCTTTCTTT
TRBJ2-7	TRBV5-4	.	CASSAGGVIVYEQYF	TGTGCCAGCAGCGCAGGAGGGGTTATTGTGTACGAGCAGTACTTC
TRBJ1-2	TRBV6-6	TRBD1	CASSYSAGGAVGYTF	TGTGCCAGCAGTTACTCGGCAGGGGGCGCGGTCGGCTACACCTTC